Presented here are 21 T cell receptor beta chains from one specimen sequenced in a study of OX40 agonist ivuxolimab in advanced cancers. Data came from immunoSEQ multiplex PCR; TCRdb stores just in-frame clones and leaves some out. The table shows 14,000 or so clones, with approximately 77% occurring only once. This material consisted of CD4+ or CD8+ T cells sorted from blood, taken in a trial of the OX40 agonist ivuxolimab. These receptors were obtained from an adult with an advanced solid tumor such as melanoma, head and neck, liver or kidney cancer.

This chain uses TRBV27 with TRBJ1-6; 7 nucleotides align to TRBD1. The V segment lost 9 bases and the J segment 3 bases; nucleotides outside the gene matches: 2. The germline gives CDR1 MNHEY, CDR2 SMNVEV (reference sequence). The CDR3 spans 13 residues. DNA of the CDR3: TGTGCCAGTTGGGACAGCTATAATTCACCCCTCCACTTT. It specifies CASWDSYNSPLHF.

The CDR3 DNA sequence: TGCGCCAGCAGCCAACATGGGGGTTCCAACACTGAAGCTTTCTTT. Residues: CASSQHGGSNTEAFF. The chain carries TRBV4-1 and TRBJ1-1; D possibly corresponds to TRBD1 (5 bases). Deletions cut 2 bases from V and 2 bases from J, with 12 bases between. CDR1 is MGHRA and CDR2 is YSYEKL in the germline V gene. The CDR3 totals 15 residues.

J is TRBJ2-5 and V is TRBV19; perhaps TRBD1 as D (6 bases). Germline V gene lookup returns CDR1 LNHDA and CDR2 SQIVND (reference sequence). With 9 bases removed from V and 0 bases from J, the gap between germline ends came to 17 bases. The CDR3 has 15 amino acids. CDR3 nucleotides: TGTGCCAGACGTGGGGACACCAGGTACCAAGAGACCCAGTACTTC. Amino acid sequence: CARRGDTRYQETQYF.

The rearrangement joins TRBV4-3 to TRBJ1-1; D not resolved. This CDR3 is built from 15 residues. In germline, CDR1 is LGHNA, CDR2 YSLEER. The V and J ends lost 0 bases and 1 base respectively, with 9 bases between them. This chain's CDR3 is CASSQDAAGNTEAFF. The CDR3 region has the DNA TGCGCCAGCAGCCAAGACGCGGCAGGGAACACTGAAGCTTTCTTT.

This clone was seen only a few times. The chain carries TRBV11-2 and TRBJ1-1; maybe TRBD1 (5 bases). The CDR3 consists of 13 residues. In germline, CDR1 is SGHAT, CDR2 FQNNGV. The V and J ends lost 2 bases and 6 bases respectively, with 10 bases between them. CDR3 loop: CASSLIQAAEAFF. The CDR3 bases are TGTGCCAGCAGCTTAATACAGGCGGCTGAAGCTTTCTTT.

This clone was seen only once. The V gene is TRBV28, the J gene TRBJ2-1; 9 bases fit TRBD1. CDR3 length equals 17 residues. The junction had 14 bases not matched to a gene; V was cut back by 3 bases and J by 8 bases. Germline V gene sequence: CDR1 MDHEN, CDR2 SYDVKM. CDR3 sequence (DNA): TGTGCCAGCAGTTTTTCTGTGCCCGGGACAGGGAGGGATGAGCAGTTCTTC. Protein: CASSFSVPGTGRDEQFF.

This clone showed up just a few times. Germline and junction disagree at one end, which may indicate a read error. The chain combines TRBV5-5 with TRBJ2-3; 8 positions agree with TRBD2. From germline, CDR1 is SGHKS and CDR2 YYEKEE (reference sequence). CDR3 size: 17 residues. CDR3 protein: CASSQEGLALSTDTQYF. The CDR3 nucleotides are TGCGCCAGCAGCCAAGAAGGACTAGCCCTCAGCACAGATACGCAGTATTTT. Combining the CDR3 with reference TRBV5-5 and TRBJ2-3 gives the whole variable domain DAGVTQSPTHLIKTRGQQVTLRCSPISGHKSVSWYQQVLGQGPQFIFQYYEKEERGRGNFPDRFSARQFPNYSSELNVNALLLGDSALYLCASSQEGLALSTDTQYFGPGTRLTVL.

V gene TRBV30 combines with J gene TRBJ2-2; a weak D match, TRBD1 (5 bases). Germline-derived CDR1 and CDR2 are GTSNPN and SVGIG (reference sequence). The ends were cut back, 2 bases at V and 6 bases at J, with 13 bases in the middle. CDR3 length equals 14 residues. The DNA for the CDR3 is TGTGCCTGGAGTCTGGACAATCGAGCCGGGGAGCTGTTTTTT. This translates into CAWSLDNRAGELFF.

The chain uses TRBV15 and TRBJ2-6; D may match TRBD1 or TRBD2 (5 bases each). The CDR3 has 17 residues. The V gene's germline CDR1 is LNHNV and CDR2 YYDKDF (reference sequence). V was pared by 3 bases and J by 2 bases, with 14 bases between. CDR3 sequence (DNA): TGTGCCACCAGCAGTGTGGGGCAGAGGGCTGGGGCCAACGTCCTGACTTTC. It specifies CATSSVGQRAGANVLTF.

The chain joins TRBV7-2 to TRBJ1-1; D possibly corresponds to TRBD1 (6 bases). Per germline, CDR1 SGHTA and CDR2 FQGNSA. The V end was cut by 1 base, the J end by 3 bases, with 12 bases between. CDR3 length: 15 residues. CDR3 residues: CASSLGVGGYTEAFF. In DNA form, the CDR3 reads TGTGCCAGCAGCTTAGGAGTAGGGGGGTACACTGAAGCTTTCTTT.

The chain uses TRBV9 and TRBJ1-3, with a tentative D call TRBD1 (6 bases). V was clipped by 0 bases and J by 2 bases, with 12 bases between them. This CDR3 is built from 16 residues. Per the germline V gene, CDR1 is SGDLS and CDR2 is YYNGEE. The CDR3 coding sequence is TGTGCCAGCAGCGTAGCTCGGGGGCCGGCTGGAAACACCATATATTTT. It yields the protein CASSVARGPAGNTIYF.

This clone is medium-sized within its sample. The V call is TRBV6-6, the J call TRBJ1-1, with D possibly being TRBD1 (6 bases). Germline-derived CDR1 and CDR2 are MNHNY and SVGAGI (reference sequence). Trimming removed 5 bases at V and 4 bases at J, with 11 bases between. The CDR3 loop spans 13 amino acids. The CDR3 sequence: CASSTGLFTEAFF. The CDR3, as DNA: TGTGCCAGCAGTACAGGGCTGTTCACTGAAGCTTTCTTT.

This clone was observed a few times. The chain's CDR3 is CASSPSEEGTEAFF. CDR3 bases: TGTGCCAGCAGCCCCTCGGAAGAGGGCACTGAAGCTTTCTTT. This sequence joins TRBV13 and TRBJ1-1; D is unclear. Germline V gives CDR1 PRHDT, CDR2 FYEKMQ (reference sequence). This CDR3 is built from 14 residues. V lost 5 bases to trimming and J lost 4 bases, with 14 bases between them.

CDR3 bases: TGTGCCAGCAGTTTATCGCCTGGCTTTGTCTCTGGGGCCAACGTCCTGACTTTC. Protein: CASSLSPGFVSGANVLTF. The chain is built from TRBV27 and TRBJ2-6; D gene unclear. Trimming removed 0 bases from V and 0 bases from J, with 12 bases in between. The germline V gene encodes CDR1 MNHEY and CDR2 SMNVEV (reference sequence). The CDR3 totals 18 residues.

This clone was seen once. This rearrangement joins TRBV6-5 to TRBJ1-2; D might be TRBD1 (6 bases). CDR1 is MNHEY, CDR2 SVGAGI, per germline. The CDR3 contains 12 residues. V lost 10 bases and J 4 bases, leaving 13 bases between the germline ends. The CDR3 spells CATRGLLYGYTF. In nucleotides, the CDR3 is TGTGCCACCCGGGGGCTCCTCTATGGCTACACCTTC.

V is TRBV7-9 and J is TRBJ1-2; tentatively, D is TRBD1 (5 bases). The CDR3 is 15 residues long. Germline CDR1 reads SEHNR; CDR2 reads FQNEAQ (reference sequence). V lost 6 bases, J lost 3 bases, and 17 bases lay in between. The chain's CDR3 is CASSSTPSGHYGYTF. CDR3 sequence (DNA): TGTGCCAGCAGTTCTACGCCGTCAGGGCACTATGGCTACACCTTC.

The chain carries TRBV4-1 and TRBJ1-4; D gene uncertain. Germline V gene sequence: CDR1 MGHRA, CDR2 YSYEKL. Trimming shortened V by 1 base and J by 6 bases, and 9 bases separated the two germline ends. This CDR3 comprises 14 residues. The CDR3 coding sequence is TGCGCCAGCAGCCAAGTAATCGTTCATGAAAAACTGTTTTTT. It codes for CASSQVIVHEKLFF.

The V call is TRBV9, the J call TRBJ2-6; perhaps D is TRBD1 or TRBD2 (5 bases each). Trimming shortened V by 7 bases and J by 0 bases, and 11 bases separated the two germline ends. This CDR3 contains 15 residues. Germline CDR1 is SGDLS and CDR2 is YYNGEE. The chain's CDR3 is CASGRGNSGANVLTF. The DNA of the CDR3 is TGTGCCAGCGGACGGGGCAACTCTGGGGCCAACGTCCTGACTTTC.

The chain uses TRBV2 and TRBJ2-1; 7 positions match TRBD1. The CDR3 consists of 14 residues. Germline V CDR1 and CDR2: SNHLY, FYNNEI. V was pared by 3 bases and J by 5 bases, with 4 bases of the junction left unmatched. CDR3 protein: CASSEGTAHNEQFF. For the CDR3, the DNA is TGTGCCAGCAGTGAGGGGACAGCCCACAATGAGCAGTTCTTC.

The chain carries TRBV5-6 and TRBJ2-5; TRBD2 matches at 10 bases. Germline-derived CDR1 and CDR2 are SGHDT and YYEEEE. This CDR3 comprises 14 residues. V shed 1 base and J 5 bases; nucleotides not matched to a gene: 2. The CDR3 DNA follows: TGTGCCAGCAGCTTGAAACTAGCGGGGGAGACCCAGTACTTC. This gives the protein CASSLKLAGETQYF.

This chain uses TRBV7-9 with TRBJ2-1; the match to TRBD1 covers 8 bases. Germline V gene lookup returns CDR1 SEHNR and CDR2 FQNEAQ (reference sequence). The junction had 9 bases not matched to a gene; V was cut back by 5 bases and J by 3 bases. There are 16 residues in the CDR3. In nucleotides, the CDR3 is TGTGCCAGCAGCCCCAGGTCCGGGACAGGCTACAATGAGCAGTTCTTC. Translating it yields CASSPRSGTGYNEQFF.